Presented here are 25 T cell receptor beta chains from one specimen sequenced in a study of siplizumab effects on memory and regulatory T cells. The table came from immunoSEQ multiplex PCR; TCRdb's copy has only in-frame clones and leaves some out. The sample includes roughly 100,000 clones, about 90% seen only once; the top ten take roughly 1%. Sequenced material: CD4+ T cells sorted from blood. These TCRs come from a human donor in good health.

The CDR3 is CARTGLVSEQFF. The CDR3 bases are TGTGCCAGGACGGGACTAGTAAGCGAGCAGTTCTTC. This rearrangement joins TRBV19 to TRBJ2-1; TRBD2 matches at 8 bases. The length of the CDR3 is 12 residues. The junction had 8 bases not matched to a gene; V was cut back by 9 bases and J by 10 bases. CDR1 is LNHDA and CDR2 is SQIVND in the germline V gene (reference sequence).

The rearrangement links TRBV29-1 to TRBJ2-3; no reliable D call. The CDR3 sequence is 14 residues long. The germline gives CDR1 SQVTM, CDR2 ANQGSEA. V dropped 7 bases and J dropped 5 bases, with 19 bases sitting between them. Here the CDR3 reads CSADVLRIQDTQYF. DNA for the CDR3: TGCAGCGCGGACGTACTACGGATCCAAGATACGCAGTATTTT.

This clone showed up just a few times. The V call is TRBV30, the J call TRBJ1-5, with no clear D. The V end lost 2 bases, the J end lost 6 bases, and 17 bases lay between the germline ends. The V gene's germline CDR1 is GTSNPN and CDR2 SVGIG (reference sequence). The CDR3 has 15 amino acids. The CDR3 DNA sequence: TGTGCCTGGAGTAGGGCCCTCCGGCGGGGTCAGCCCCAGCATTTT. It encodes CAWSRALRRGQPQHF.

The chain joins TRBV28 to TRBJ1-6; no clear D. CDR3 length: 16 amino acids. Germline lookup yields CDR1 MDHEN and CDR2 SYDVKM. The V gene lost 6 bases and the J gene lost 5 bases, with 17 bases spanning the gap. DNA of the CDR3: TGTGCCAGCAGCTCCAGAGGGTATGATAATAATTCACCCCTCCACTTT. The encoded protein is CASSSRGYDNNSPLHF.

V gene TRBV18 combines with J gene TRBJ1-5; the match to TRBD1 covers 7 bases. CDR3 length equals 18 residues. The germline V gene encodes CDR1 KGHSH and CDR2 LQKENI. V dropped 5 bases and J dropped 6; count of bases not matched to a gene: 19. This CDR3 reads CASSALPVTGNFGQPQHF. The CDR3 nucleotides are TGTGCCAGCTCAGCCCTTCCCGTGACAGGGAACTTCGGTCAGCCCCAGCATTTT.

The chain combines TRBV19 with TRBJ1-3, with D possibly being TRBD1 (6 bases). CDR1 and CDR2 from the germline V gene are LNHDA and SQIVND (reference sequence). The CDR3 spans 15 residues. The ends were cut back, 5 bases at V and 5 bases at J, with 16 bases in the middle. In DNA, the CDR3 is TGTGCCAGTAGTCCTAGAGGACAGAACCGAAACACCATATATTTT. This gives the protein CASSPRGQNRNTIYF.

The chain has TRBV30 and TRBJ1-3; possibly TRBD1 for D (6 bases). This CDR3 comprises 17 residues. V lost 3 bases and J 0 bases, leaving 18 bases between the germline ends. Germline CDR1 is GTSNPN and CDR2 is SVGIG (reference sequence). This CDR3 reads CAWRTGPGGSSGNTIYF. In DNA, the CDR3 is TGTGCCTGGAGAACAGGGCCGGGGGGCAGCTCTGGAAACACCATATATTTT.

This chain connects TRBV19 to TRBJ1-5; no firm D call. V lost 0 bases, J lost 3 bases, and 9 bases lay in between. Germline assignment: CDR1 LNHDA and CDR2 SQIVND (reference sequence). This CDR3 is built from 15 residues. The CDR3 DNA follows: TGTGCCAGTAGTATAGAACGGGCACACAATCAGCCCCAGCATTTT. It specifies CASSIERAHNQPQHF.

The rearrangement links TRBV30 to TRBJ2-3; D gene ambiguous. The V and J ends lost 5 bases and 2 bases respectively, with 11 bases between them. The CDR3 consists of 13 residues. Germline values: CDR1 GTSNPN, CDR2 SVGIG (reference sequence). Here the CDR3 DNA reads TGTGCCTGGTCTCAAACCCTCACAGATACGCAGTATTTT. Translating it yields CAWSQTLTDTQYF.

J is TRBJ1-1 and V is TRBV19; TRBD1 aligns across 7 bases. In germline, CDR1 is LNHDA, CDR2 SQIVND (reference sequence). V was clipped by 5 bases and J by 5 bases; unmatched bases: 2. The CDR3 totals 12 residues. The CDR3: CASSVQGTEAFF. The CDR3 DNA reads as TGTGCCAGTAGTGTACAGGGGACTGAAGCTTTCTTT.

This CDR3 is CASSMRQGAFSVETQYF. CDR3 nucleotide sequence: TGTGCCAGCAGCATGAGACAGGGGGCCTTTTCGGTAGAGACCCAGTACTTC. V usage is TRBV5-8 and J usage is TRBJ2-5, with TRBD1 identical over 10 bases. There are 17 residues in the CDR3. CDR1 and CDR2 (germline): SGHTS, YDEGEE. V dropped 4 bases and J dropped 4; count of bases not matched to a gene: 13.

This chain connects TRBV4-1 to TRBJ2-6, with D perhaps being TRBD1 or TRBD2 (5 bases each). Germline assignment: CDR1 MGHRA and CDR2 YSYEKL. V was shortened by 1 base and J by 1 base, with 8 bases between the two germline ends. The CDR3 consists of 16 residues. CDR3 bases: TGCGCCAGCAGCCAAGGGGGGACGTCTGGGGCCAACGTCCTGACTTTC. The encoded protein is CASSQGGTSGANVLTF.

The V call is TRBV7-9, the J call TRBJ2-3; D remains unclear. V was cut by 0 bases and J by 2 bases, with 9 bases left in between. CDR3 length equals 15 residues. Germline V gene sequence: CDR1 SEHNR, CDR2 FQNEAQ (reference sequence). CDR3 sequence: CASSLASLPTDTQYF. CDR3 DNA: TGTGCCAGCAGCTTAGCGTCCCTCCCCACAGATACGCAGTATTTT.

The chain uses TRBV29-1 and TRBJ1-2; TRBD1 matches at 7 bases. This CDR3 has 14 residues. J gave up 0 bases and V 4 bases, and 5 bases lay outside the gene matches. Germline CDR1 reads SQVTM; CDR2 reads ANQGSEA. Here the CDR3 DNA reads TGCAGCGTTGTACAGGGGCAAGCTAACTATGGCTACACCTTC. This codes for CSVVQGQANYGYTF.

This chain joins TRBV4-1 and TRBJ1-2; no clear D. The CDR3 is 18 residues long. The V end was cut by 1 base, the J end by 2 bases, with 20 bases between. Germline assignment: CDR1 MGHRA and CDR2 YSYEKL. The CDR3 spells CASSQGIRGLVRNYGYTF. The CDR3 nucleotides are TGCGCCAGCAGCCAAGGGATTCGGGGTTTGGTACGGAACTATGGCTACACCTTC.

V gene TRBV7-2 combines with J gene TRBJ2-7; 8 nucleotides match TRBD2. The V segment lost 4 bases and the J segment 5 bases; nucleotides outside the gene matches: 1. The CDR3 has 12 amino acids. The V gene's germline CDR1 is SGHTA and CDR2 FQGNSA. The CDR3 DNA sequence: TGTGCCAGCAGCTCCGGGGGGGACGAGCAGTACTTC. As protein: CASSSGGDEQYF.

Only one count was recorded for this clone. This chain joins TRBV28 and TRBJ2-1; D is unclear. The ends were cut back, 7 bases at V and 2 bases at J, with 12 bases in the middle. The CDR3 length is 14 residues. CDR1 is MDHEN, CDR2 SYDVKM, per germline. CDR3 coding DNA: TGTGCCAGCATCGACACTGATGCCTACAATGAGCAGTTCTTC. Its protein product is CASIDTDAYNEQFF.

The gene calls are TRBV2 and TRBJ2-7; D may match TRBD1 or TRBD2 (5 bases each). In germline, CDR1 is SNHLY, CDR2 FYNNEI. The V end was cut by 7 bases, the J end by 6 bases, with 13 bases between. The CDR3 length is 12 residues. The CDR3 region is CASNGGYSEQYF. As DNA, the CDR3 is TGTGCCAGCAATGGGGGATATAGCGAGCAGTACTTC.

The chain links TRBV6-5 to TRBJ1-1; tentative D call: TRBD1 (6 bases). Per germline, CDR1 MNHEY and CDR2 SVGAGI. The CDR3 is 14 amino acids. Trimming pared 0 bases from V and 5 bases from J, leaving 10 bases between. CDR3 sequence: CASSYSGGDTEAFF. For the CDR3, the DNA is TGTGCCAGCAGTTACTCGGGGGGCGATACTGAAGCTTTCTTT.

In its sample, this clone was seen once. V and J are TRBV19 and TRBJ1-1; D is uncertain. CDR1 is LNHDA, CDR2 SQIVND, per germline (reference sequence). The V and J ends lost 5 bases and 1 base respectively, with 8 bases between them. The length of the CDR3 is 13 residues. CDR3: CASSFPPNTEAFF. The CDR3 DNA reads TGTGCCAGTAGTTTCCCACCGAACACTGAAGCTTTCTTT.

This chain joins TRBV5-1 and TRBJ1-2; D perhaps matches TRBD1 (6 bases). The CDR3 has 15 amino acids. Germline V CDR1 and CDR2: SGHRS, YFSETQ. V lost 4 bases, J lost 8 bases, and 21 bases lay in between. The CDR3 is CASSVGAGRGEGYTF. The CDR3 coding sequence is TGCGCCAGCAGCGTGGGGGCAGGGCGGGGAGAAGGCTACACCTTC. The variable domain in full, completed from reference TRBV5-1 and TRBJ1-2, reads KAGVTQTPRYLIKTRGQQVTLSCSPISGHRSVSWYQQTPGQGLQFLFEYFSETQRNKGNFPGRFSGRQFSNSRSEMNVSTLELGDSALYLCASSVGAGRGEGYTFGSGTRLTVV.

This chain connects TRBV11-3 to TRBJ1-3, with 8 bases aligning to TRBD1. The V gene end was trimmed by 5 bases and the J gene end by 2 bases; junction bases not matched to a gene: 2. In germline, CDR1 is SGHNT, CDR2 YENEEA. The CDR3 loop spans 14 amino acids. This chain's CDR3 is CASSPDRAGNTIYF. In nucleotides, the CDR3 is TGTGCCAGCAGCCCGGACAGGGCTGGAAACACCATATATTTT.

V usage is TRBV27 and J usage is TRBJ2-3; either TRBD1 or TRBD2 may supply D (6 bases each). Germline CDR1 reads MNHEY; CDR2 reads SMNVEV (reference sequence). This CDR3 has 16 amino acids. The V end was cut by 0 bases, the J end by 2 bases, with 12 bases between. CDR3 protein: CASSLSGGTTTDTQYF. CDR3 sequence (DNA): TGTGCCAGCAGTTTATCAGGCGGGACAACCACAGATACGCAGTATTTT.

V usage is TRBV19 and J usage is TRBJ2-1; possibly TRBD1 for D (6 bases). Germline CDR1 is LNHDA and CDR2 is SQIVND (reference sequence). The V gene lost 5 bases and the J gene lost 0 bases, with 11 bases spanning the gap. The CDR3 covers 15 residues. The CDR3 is CASSSQDSSYNEQFF. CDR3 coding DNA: TGTGCCAGTAGTTCACAGGACAGCTCCTACAATGAGCAGTTCTTC. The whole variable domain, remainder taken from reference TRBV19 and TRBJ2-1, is DGGITQSPKYLFRKEGQNVTLSCEQNLNHDAMYWYRQDPGQGLRLIYYSQIVNDFQKGDIAEGYSVSREKKESFPLTVTSAQKNPTAFYLCASSSQDSSYNEQFFGPGTRLTVL.

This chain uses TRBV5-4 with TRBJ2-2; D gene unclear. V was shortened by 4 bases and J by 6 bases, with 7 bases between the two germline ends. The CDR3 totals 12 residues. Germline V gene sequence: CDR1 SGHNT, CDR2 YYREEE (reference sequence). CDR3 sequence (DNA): TGTGCCAGCAGCCAGTCCGCCGGGGAGCTGTTTTTT. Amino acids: CASSQSAGELFF.